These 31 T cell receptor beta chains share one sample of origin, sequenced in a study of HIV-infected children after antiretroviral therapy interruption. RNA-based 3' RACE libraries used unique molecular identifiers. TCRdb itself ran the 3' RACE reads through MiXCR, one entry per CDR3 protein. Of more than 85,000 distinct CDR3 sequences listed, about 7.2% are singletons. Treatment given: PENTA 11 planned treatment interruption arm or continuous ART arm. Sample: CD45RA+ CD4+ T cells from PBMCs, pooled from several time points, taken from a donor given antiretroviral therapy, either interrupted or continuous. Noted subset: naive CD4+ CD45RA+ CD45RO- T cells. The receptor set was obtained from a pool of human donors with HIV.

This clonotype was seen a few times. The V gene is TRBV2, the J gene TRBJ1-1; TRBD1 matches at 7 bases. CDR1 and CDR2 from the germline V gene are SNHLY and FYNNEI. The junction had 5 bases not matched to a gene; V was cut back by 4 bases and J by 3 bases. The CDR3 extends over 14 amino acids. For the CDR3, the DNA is TGTGCCAGCAGTGCACTAACAGGGGACACTGAAGCTTTCTTT. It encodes CASSALTGDTEAFF.

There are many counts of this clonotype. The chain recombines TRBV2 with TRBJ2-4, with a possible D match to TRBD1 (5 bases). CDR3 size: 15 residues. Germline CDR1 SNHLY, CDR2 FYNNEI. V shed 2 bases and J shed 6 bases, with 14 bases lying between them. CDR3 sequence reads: CASSESAGLANIQYF. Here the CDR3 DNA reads TGTGCCAGCAGTGAATCGGCAGGGTTGGCAAACATTCAGTACTTC.

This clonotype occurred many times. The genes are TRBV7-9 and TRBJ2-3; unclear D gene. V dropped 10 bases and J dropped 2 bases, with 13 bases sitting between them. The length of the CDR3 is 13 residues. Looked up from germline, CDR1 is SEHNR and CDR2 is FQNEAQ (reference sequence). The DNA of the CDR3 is TGTGCCACCCGTCGCGGCGCCACAGATACGCAGTATTTT. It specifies CATRRGATDTQYF. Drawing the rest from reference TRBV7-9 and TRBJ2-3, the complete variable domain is DTGVSQNPRHKITKRGQNVTFRCDPISEHNRLYWYRQTLGQGPEFLTYFQNEAQLEKSRLLSDRFSAERPKGSFSTLEIQRTEQGDSAMYLCATRRGATDTQYFGPGTRLTVL.

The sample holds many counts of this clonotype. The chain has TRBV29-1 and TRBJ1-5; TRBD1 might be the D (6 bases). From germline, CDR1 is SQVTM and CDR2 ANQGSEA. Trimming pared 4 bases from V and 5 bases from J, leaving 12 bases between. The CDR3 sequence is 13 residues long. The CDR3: CSVVPGGDQPQHF. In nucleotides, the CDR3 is TGCAGCGTTGTCCCGGGGGGCGATCAGCCCCAGCATTTT. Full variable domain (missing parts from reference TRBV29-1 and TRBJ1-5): SAVISQKPSRDICQRGTSLTIQCQVDSQVTMMFWYRQQPGQSLTLIATANQGSEATYESGFVIDKFPISRPNLTFSTLTVSNMSPEDSSIYLCSVVPGGDQPQHFGDGTRLSIL.

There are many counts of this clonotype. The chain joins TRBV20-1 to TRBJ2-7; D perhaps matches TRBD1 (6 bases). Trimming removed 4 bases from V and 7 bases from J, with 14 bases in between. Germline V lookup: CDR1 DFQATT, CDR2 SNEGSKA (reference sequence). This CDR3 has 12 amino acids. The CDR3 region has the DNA TGCAGTGCTATGTCAGGGGCTTGGGAGCAGTACTTC. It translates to CSAMSGAWEQYF.

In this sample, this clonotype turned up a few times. CDR3 nucleotides: TGTGCCAGCAGTTACTCGAGGGACAGAGGAGAGCAGTACTTC. This codes for CASSYSRDRGEQYF. V is TRBV6-2 or TRBV6-3 and J is TRBJ2-7; 7 positions agree with TRBD1. Germline V gives CDR1 MNHEY, CDR2 SVGEGT. The CDR3 is 14 amino acids. V was clipped by 0 bases and J by 7 bases; unmatched bases: 6.

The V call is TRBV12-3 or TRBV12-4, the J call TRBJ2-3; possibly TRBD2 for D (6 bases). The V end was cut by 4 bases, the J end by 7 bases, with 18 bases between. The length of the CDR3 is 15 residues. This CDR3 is CASSSDIGGSNTQYF. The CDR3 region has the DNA TGTGCCAGCAGTTCGGACATTGGGGGGTCGAATACGCAGTATTTT.

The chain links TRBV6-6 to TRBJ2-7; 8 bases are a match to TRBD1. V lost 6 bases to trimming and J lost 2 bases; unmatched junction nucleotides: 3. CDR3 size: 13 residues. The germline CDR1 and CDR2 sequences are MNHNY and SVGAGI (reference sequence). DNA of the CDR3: TGTGCCAGCAGCAAGACAGGGGCCTACGAGCAGTACTTC. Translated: CASSKTGAYEQYF.

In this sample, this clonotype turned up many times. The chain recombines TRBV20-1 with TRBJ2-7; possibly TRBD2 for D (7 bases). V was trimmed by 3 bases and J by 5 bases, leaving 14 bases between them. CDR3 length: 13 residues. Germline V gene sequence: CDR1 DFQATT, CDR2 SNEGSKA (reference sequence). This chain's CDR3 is CSASLGGADEQYF. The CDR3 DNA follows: TGCAGTGCTAGTCTAGGGGGGGCCGACGAGCAGTACTTC.

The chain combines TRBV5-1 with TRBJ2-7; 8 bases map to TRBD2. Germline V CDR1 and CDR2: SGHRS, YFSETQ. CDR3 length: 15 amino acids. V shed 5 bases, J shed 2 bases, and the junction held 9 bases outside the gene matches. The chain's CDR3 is CASSKVRGGTYEQYF. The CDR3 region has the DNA TGCGCCAGCAGTAAGGTCCGGGGGGGCACCTACGAGCAGTACTTC. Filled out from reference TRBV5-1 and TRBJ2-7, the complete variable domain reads KAGVTQTPRYLIKTRGQQVTLSCSPISGHRSVSWYQQTPGQGLQFLFEYFSETQRNKGNFPGRFSGRQFSNSRSEMNVSTLELGDSALYLCASSKVRGGTYEQYFGPGTRLTVT.

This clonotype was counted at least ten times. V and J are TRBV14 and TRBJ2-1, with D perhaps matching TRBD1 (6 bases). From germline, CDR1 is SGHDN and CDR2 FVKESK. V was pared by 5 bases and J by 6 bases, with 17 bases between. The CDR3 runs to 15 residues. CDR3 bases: TGTGCCAGCAGCAGGTACAGGGAAACCGGCAATGAGCAGTTCTTC. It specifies CASSRYRETGNEQFF. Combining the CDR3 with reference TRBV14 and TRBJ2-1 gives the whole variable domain EAGVTQFPSHSVIEKGQTVTLRCDPISGHDNLYWYRRVMGKEIKFLLHFVKESKQDESGMPNNRFLAERTGGTYSTLKVQPAELEDSGVYFCASSRYRETGNEQFFGPGTRLTVL.

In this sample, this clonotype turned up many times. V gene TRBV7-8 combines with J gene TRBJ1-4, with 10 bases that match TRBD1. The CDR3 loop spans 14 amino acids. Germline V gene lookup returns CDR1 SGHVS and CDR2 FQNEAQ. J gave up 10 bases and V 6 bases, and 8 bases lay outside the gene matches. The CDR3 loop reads CASSPRDRGVKLFF. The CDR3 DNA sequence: TGTGCCAGCAGTCCCCGGGACAGGGGTGTAAAACTGTTTTTT.

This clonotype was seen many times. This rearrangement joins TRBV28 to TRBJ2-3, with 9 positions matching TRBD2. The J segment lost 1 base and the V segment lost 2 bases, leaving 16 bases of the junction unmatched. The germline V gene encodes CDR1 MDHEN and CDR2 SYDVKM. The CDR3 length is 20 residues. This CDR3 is CASSLPPLFGGRARTDTQYF. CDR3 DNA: TGTGCCAGCAGTTTACCCCCGTTGTTCGGCGGGAGGGCCCGCACAGATACGCAGTATTTT.

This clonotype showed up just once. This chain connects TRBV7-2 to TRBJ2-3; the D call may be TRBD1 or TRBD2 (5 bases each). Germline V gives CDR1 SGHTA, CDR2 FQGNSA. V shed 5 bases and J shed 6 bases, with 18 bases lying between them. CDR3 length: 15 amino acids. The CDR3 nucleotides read TGTGCCAGCAGCCCAAGCCTCGTCGGGGCCGATACGCAGTATTTT. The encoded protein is CASSPSLVGADTQYF. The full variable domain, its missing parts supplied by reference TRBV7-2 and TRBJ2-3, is GAGVSQSPSNKVTEKGKDVELRCDPISGHTALYWYRQSLGQGLEFLIYFQGNSAPDKSGLPSDRFSAERTGGSVSTLTIQRTQQEDSAVYLCASSPSLVGADTQYFGPGTRLTVL.

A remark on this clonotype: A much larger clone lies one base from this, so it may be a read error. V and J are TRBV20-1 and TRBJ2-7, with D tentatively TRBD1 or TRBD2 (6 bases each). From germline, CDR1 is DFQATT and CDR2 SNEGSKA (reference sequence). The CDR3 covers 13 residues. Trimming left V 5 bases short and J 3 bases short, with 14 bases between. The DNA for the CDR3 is TGCAGTGCTGGCTTAGGGGGGATCTACGAGCAGTACTTC. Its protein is CSAGLGGIYEQYF.

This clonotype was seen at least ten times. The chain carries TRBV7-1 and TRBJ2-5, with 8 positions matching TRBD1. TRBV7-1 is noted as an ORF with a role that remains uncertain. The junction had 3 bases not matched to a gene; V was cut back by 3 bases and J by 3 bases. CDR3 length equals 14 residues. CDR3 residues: CASSSTGAKETQYF. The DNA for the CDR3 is TGTGCCAGCAGCTCGACAGGGGCCAAAGAGACCCAGTACTTC.

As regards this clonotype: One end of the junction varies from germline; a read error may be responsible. CDR3 sequence (DNA): TGTGCCAGCAGTGATCGGGGGAACCAAGACACCCAGTACTTT. Residues: CASSDRGNQDTQYF. This chain links TRBV7-3 with TRBJ2-5; tentatively, D is TRBD2 (6 bases). This CDR3 is built from 14 residues. Germline CDR1 and CDR2: SGHTA and FQGTGA.

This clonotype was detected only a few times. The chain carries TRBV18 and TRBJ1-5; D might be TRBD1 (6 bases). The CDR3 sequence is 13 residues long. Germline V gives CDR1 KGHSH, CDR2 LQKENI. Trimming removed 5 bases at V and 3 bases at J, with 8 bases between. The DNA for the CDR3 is TGTGCCAGCTCAACAGGGTTCAATCAGCCCCAGCATTTT. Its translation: CASSTGFNQPQHF.

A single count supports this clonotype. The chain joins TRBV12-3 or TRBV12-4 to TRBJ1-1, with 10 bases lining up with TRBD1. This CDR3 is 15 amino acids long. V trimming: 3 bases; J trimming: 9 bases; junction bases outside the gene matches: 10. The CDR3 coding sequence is TGTGCCAGCAGTTTCGGACAGGGGGTGATTAAGAAAGCTTTCTTT. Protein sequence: CASSFGQGVIKKAFF.

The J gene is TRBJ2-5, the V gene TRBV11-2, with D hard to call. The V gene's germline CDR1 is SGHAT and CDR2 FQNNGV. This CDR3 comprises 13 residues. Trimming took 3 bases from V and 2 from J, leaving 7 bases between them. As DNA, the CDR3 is TGTGCCAGCAGCTTCGGATATCAAGAGACCCAGTACTTC. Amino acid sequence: CASSFGYQETQYF.

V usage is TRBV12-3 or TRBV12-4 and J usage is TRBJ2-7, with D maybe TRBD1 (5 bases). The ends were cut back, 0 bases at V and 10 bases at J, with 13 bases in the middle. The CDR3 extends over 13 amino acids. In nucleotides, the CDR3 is TGTGCCAGCAGTTTAGCAGGGGATCTGATCCAGTACTTC. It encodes CASSLAGDLIQYF.

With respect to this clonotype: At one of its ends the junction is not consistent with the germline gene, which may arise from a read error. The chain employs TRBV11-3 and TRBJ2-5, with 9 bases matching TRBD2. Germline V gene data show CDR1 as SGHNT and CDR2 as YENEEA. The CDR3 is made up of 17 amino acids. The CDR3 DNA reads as TGTGCCGGCAGCTTAGGGCGTAGCGGGAGCGGGATGGAGACCCAGTACTTC. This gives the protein CAGSLGRSGSGMETQYF.

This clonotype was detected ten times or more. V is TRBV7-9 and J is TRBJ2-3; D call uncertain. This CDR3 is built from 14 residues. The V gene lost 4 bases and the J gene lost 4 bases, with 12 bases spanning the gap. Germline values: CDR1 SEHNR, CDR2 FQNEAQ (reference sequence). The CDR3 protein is CASSSWSTADTQYF. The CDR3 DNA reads TGTGCCAGCAGCTCATGGAGTACGGCAGATACGCAGTATTTT.

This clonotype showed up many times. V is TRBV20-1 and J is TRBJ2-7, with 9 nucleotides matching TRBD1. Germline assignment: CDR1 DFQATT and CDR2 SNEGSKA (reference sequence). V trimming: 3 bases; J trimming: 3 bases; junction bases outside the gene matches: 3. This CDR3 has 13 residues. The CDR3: CSASGTGNYEQYF. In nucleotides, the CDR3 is TGCAGTGCTAGCGGGACAGGGAACTACGAGCAGTACTTC.

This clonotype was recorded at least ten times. The CDR3 reads CASSPVPGRTTRKQALWFGYF. The CDR3 DNA reads TGCGCCAGCAGCCCAGTACCCGGGAGGACTACCCGAAAGCAAGCCCTATGGTTCGGGTACTTC. The V call is TRBV5-1, the J call TRBJ2-7; 7 bases agree with TRBD2. Losses at the gene ends were 4 bases for V and 12 bases for J; bases not matched to a gene: 37. The germline CDR1 and CDR2 sequences are SGHRS and YFSETQ. The CDR3 sequence is 21 residues long.

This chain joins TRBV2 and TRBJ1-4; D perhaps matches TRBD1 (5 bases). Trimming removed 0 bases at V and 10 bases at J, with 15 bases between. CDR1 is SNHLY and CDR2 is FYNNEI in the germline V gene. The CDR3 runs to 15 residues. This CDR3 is CASSEAWGREGKLFF. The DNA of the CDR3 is TGTGCCAGCAGTGAAGCGTGGGGCCGAGAGGGAAAACTGTTTTTT.

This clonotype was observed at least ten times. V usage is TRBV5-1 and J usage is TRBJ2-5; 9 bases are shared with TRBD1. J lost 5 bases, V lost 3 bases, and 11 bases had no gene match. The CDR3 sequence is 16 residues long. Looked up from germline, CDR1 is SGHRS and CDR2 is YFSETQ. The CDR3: CASSSGIHRGRETQYF. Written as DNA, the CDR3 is TGCGCCAGCAGCTCGGGCATCCACAGGGGGCGTGAGACCCAGTACTTC.

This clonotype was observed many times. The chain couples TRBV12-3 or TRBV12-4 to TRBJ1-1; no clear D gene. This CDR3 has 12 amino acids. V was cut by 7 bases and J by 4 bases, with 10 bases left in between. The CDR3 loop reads CASTMVGTEAFF. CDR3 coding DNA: TGTGCCAGCACCATGGTCGGCACTGAAGCTTTCTTT.

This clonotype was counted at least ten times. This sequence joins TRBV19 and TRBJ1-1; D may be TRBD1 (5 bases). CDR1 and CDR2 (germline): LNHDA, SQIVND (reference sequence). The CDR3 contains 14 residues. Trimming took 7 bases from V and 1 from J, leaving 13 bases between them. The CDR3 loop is CASMGTPQNTEAFF. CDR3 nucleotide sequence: TGTGCCAGTATGGGGACCCCCCAGAACACTGAAGCTTTCTTT.

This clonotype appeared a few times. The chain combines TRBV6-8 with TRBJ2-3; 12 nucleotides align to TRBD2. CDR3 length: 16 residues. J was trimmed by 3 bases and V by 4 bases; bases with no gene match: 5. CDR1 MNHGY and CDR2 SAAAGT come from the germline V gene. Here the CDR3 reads CASSLLAGGPTDTQYF. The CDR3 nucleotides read TGTGCCAGCAGTTTGCTAGCGGGAGGGCCAACAGATACGCAGTATTTT.

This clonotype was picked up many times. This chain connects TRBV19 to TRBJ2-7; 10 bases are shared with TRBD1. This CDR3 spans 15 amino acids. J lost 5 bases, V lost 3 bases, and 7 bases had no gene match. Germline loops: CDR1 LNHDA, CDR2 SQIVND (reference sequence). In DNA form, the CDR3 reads TGTGCCAGTAGTATGTCGACAGGGGGCCGAGACGAGCAGTACTTC. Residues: CASSMSTGGRDEQYF. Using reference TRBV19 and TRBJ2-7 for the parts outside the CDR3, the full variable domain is DGGITQSPKYLFRKEGQNVTLSCEQNLNHDAMYWYRQDPGQGLRLIYYSQIVNDFQKGDIAEGYSVSREKKESFPLTVTSAQKNPTAFYLCASSMSTGGRDEQYFGPGTRLTVT.